This T cell receptor (beta chain) is drawn from a study of T-cell reconstitution after alpha-beta-depleted transplantation in children. Study-level findings and limits: The authors attributed T-cell counts and diversity one year after transplant mostly to newly produced T cells. TCRbeta diversity was high at day 60 in some patients (a result of surviving recipient T cells and thymic progenitors).

This clonotype came up many times. Its antigen is unidentified. Unique molecular identifiers were incorporated into the prepared TCRbeta library. TCRdb redid the calling of the PCR reads with MiXCR, one entry per CDR3 protein. Found here are approximately 300,000 distinct CDR3 sequences, roughly 7.8% of them singletons; the top ten hold around 9.8%. Sample: peripheral blood, taken 360 days after TCRalphabeta/CD19-depleted stem cell transplant. This sequence originates from a female patient aged 2 to 10 who had a stem cell transplant for Fanconi anemia, so the T cells may come from the graft donor.

CDR3 in DNA: TGTGCCAGCAGCTTAGTTCAGCGGGGGGGCTGGAAAGATACGCAGTATTTT. Translated, it gives CASSLVQRGGWKDTQYF. The rearrangement links TRBV7-2 to TRBJ2-3; 10 bases fit TRBD2. CDR3 length: 17 amino acids. Trimming took 1 base from V and 5 from J; bases not matched to a gene: 9. Germline V gives CDR1 SGHTA, CDR2 FQGNSA.